In this sample, the clone carrying this T cell receptor (beta chain) turned up a few times. Its target is not known. The data were taken from a study of CD8+ T cells in alopecia areata. Study-wide findings and caveats: Expanded CD8+ clones among the top 100, and scalp clonality, were significantly decreased by tofacitinib. Lesional tissue from the scalp (especially in alopecia totalis/universalis) showed higher clonality than normal scalp. Normal skin's resident alphabeta T cells are also sequenced in scalp samples.

Looked up from germline, CDR1 is SGHTA and CDR2 is FQGNSA. The CDR3 runs to 14 residues. V lost 6 bases and J 0 bases, leaving 11 bases between the germline ends. RNA extraction and reverse transcription yielded cDNA as sequencing template. Some clones are missing from TCRdb's copy, which holds only in-frame ones; the method was immunoSEQ multiplex PCR. Among tens of thousands of clones listed, about two thirds were seen once. The treatment: oral pan-JAK inhibitor, 5-10 mg twice daily. The chain is built from TRBV7-2 and TRBJ2-5; D gene ambiguous. This sequence was found in a human donor with alopecia areata. The material sequenced was CD8+ T cells sorted from blood, taken at week 4, from a patient treated with tofacitinib. CDR3 protein: CASRPNDDQETQYF. In DNA, the CDR3 is TGTGCCAGCAGACCCAATGACGACCAAGAGACCCAGTACTTC.